The source of this T cell receptor (beta chain) is a study of identical twins. About this clonotype itself: Its specificity is not known.

Using its own MiXCR run on the 5' RACE reads, TCRdb lists one record per CDR3 protein. The repertoire has about 530,000 distinct CDR3 sequences, more than 20% of them found once; the top ten carry approximately 0.48%. Regarding the study as a whole: Out-of-frame alpha sequences shared by twins showed excess low generation probability.

This same sample was also taken into another study, of yellow fever vaccine responses in identical twins.

The sequence was collected from a woman aged 18-29 years in good health. Source material: CD4+ T cells sorted from blood.

The DNA of the CDR3 is TGTGCCAGCAGTTCCTTCGGACAGGCCCTACATTCACCCCTCCACTTT. It translates to CASSSFGQALHSPLHF. The gene calls are TRBV27 and TRBJ1-6; 7 bases match TRBD1. J gave up 8 bases and V 4 bases, and 11 bases lay outside the gene matches. The length of the CDR3 is 16 residues. CDR1 and CDR2 from the germline V gene are MNHEY and SMNVEV (reference sequence).